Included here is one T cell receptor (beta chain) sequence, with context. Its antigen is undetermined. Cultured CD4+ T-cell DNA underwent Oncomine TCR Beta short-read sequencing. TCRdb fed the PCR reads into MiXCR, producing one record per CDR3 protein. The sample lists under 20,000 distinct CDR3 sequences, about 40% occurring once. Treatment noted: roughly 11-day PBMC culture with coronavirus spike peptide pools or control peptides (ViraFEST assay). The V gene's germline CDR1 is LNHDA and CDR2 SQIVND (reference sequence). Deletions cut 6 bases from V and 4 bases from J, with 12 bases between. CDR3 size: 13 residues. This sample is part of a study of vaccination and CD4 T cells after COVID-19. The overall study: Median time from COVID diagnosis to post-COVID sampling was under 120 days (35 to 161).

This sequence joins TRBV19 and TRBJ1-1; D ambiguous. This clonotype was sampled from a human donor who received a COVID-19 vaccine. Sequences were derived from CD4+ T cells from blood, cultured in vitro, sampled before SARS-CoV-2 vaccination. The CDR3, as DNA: TGTGCCAGTAGAACGACCGAGGGCACTGAAGCTTTCTTT. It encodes CASRTTEGTEAFF.